These 13 T cell receptor beta chains were sequenced from one sample in a study of vaccination and CD4 T cells after COVID-19. Treatment defined: roughly 11-day PBMC culture with coronavirus spike peptide pools or control peptides (ViraFEST assay). Their specific antigens are unknown. Sequencing of cultured CD4+ T cell DNA used the Oncomine TCR Beta short-read assay. TCRdb ran MiXCR on the PCR reads and lists one entry per CDR3 protein. The sample carries roughly 16,000 distinct CDR3 sequences, 78% recorded once. The material sequenced was CD4+ T cells from blood, cultured in vitro, taken after SARS-CoV-2 vaccination. Receptors were obtained from a human donor who received a COVID-19 vaccine.

This sequence joins TRBV7-9 and TRBJ1-5; 9 bases line up with TRBD1. With 1 base clipped from V and 6 bases from J, the junction kept 4 bases outside the gene matches. Germline assignment: CDR1 SEHNR and CDR2 FQNEAQ (reference sequence). This CDR3 contains 15 residues. DNA of the CDR3: TGTGCCAGCAGCTTAGAAGGGACAGGGATTCAGCCCCAGCATTTT. This gives the protein CASSLEGTGIQPQHF.

This clonotype turned up a few times. This chain links TRBV18 with TRBJ1-1; TRBD1 might be the D (5 bases). This CDR3 contains 14 residues. V lost 3 bases and J 6 bases, leaving 14 bases between the germline ends. Germline CDR1 KGHSH, CDR2 LQKENI. The CDR3 loop reads CASSPTLGTSEAFF. The CDR3 DNA reads TGTGCCAGCTCACCTACCTTAGGGACGTCTGAAGCTTTCTTT.

This clonotype turned up a few times. The chain joins TRBV30 to TRBJ1-5; 9 bases map to TRBD1. J was trimmed by 6 bases and V by 2 bases; bases with no gene match: 8. The CDR3 has 15 amino acids. Looked up from germline, CDR1 is GTSNPN and CDR2 is SVGIG (reference sequence). CDR3 coding DNA: TGTGCCTGGAGTAGTCTGGACAGGGGTACTCAGCCCCAGCATTTT. Translation: CAWSSLDRGTQPQHF.

The chain combines TRBV5-1 with TRBJ1-6; 9 bases agree with TRBD1. Germline CDR1 and CDR2: SGHRS and YFSETQ. Trimming removed 3 bases from V and 6 bases from J; junction bases left unmatched: 4. CDR3 length: 15 amino acids. This chain's CDR3 is CASSSGTGINSPLHF. The CDR3 DNA reads TGCGCCAGCAGCTCCGGGACAGGGATTAATTCACCCCTCCACTTT.

The rearrangement links TRBV6-1 to TRBJ1-4, with 12 nucleotides matching TRBD1. V was pared by 10 bases and J by 7 bases, with 13 bases of the junction left unmatched. Germline assignment: CDR1 MNHNS and CDR2 SASEGT. This CDR3 has 16 amino acids. CDR3 sequence: CATGTGGVKVAEKLFF. Here the CDR3 DNA reads TGTGCCACCGGGACAGGGGGCGTTAAGGTGGCTGAAAAACTGTTTTTT.

The J gene is TRBJ2-7, the V gene TRBV7-9, with D possibly matching TRBD1 (6 bases). The V gene lost 1 base and the J gene lost 6 bases, with 13 bases spanning the gap. Germline CDR1 reads SEHNR; CDR2 reads FQNEAQ (reference sequence). The CDR3 sequence is 14 residues long. The chain's CDR3 is CASSLEADRGEQYF. The DNA for the CDR3 is TGTGCCAGCAGCTTAGAGGCGGACAGAGGCGAGCAGTACTTC.

This clonotype was seen a handful of times. This chain links TRBV24-1 with TRBJ1-5; 11 bases line up with TRBD1. V lost 4 bases, J lost 3 bases, and 4 bases stayed unmatched. Germline V CDR1 and CDR2: KGHDR, SFDVKD. The CDR3 totals 16 residues. Here the CDR3 DNA reads TGTGCCACCAGTGACGGGGGACAGGGGGACAATCAGCCCCAGCATTTT. The encoded protein is CATSDGGQGDNQPQHF.

The rearrangement links TRBV5-1 to TRBJ2-3, with no clear D. Germline CDR1 reads SGHRS; CDR2 reads YFSETQ. The CDR3 is made up of 14 amino acids. With 4 bases removed from V and 0 bases from J, the gap between germline ends came to 9 bases. DNA of the CDR3: TGCGCCAGCAGCCCGGACCCTAGCACAGATACGCAGTATTTT. It is translated as CASSPDPSTDTQYF.

The rearrangement uses TRBV20-1 and TRBJ1-6; TRBD1 matches 8 bases. The CDR3 is made up of 21 amino acids. The J segment lost 9 bases and the V segment lost 0 bases, leaving 25 bases of the junction unmatched. Looked up from germline, CDR1 is DFQATT and CDR2 is SNEGSKA (reference sequence). CDR3 coding DNA: TGCAGTGCTAGAGATGTAGTGCAAGGGACAGGTGGGACGCTTGGGGGTTCACCCCTCCACTTT. Residues: CSARDVVQGTGGTLGGSPLHF.

This clonotype was seen a handful of times. This chain links TRBV20-1 with TRBJ1-5, with D perhaps matching TRBD1 (5 bases). CDR1 DFQATT and CDR2 SNEGSKA come from the germline V gene (reference sequence). V was cut by 3 bases and J by 0 bases, with 12 bases left in between. The CDR3 is 15 amino acids. This chain's CDR3 is CSARLGVDSNQPQHF. The CDR3 DNA reads as TGCAGTGCTAGGTTAGGGGTGGATAGCAATCAGCCCCAGCATTTT.

The J gene is TRBJ2-5, the V gene TRBV20-1; D is uncertain. Trimming took 3 bases from V and 1 from J, leaving 9 bases between them. There are 13 residues in the CDR3. Germline V gives CDR1 DFQATT, CDR2 SNEGSKA (reference sequence). CDR3 amino acids: CSASSNVQETQYF. In DNA form, the CDR3 reads TGCAGTGCTAGTTCCAACGTCCAAGAGACCCAGTACTTC.

This chain connects TRBV7-2 to TRBJ2-3; D gene unclear. The germline CDR1 and CDR2 sequences are SGHTA and FQGNSA. Trimming removed 5 bases at V and 3 bases at J, with 12 bases between. The CDR3 spans 14 residues. Written as DNA, the CDR3 is TGTGCCAGCAGCCCGTTCGAGGAAACAGATACGCAGTATTTT. It codes for CASSPFEETDTQYF.

The V call is TRBV20-1, the J call TRBJ2-2; 9 bases are shared with TRBD1. The CDR3 consists of 16 residues. Unmatched junction bases numbered 13, after V lost 5 bases and J lost 6 bases. Germline V gene sequence: CDR1 DFQATT, CDR2 SNEGSKA (reference sequence). CDR3 bases: TGCAGTGCTGGGGTTTCCGGGACAGGGAGGTCCGGGGAGCTGTTTTTT. Its protein product is CSAGVSGTGRSGELFF.